This T cell receptor (beta chain) was found in a study of blood T cells in healthy people across ages. The study's findings and limits: Per-million-T-cell TCR beta diversity fell roughly linearly with age.

CDR3 length: 14 residues. The V gene lost 0 bases and the J gene lost 4 bases, with 6 bases spanning the gap. Germline V gives CDR1 SEHNR, CDR2 FQNEAQ (reference sequence). Then a second PCR, running about 6 to 11 cycles, was carried out with a sample-barcoded 5' primer and a J-beta primer mix. TCRdb re-called the 5' RACE reads through MiXCR, storing one row per CDR3 protein. The sample lists over 1.5 million distinct CDR3 sequences; 49% were seen once. Ranging in age from about 6 to 100, the donors were healthy Caucasian individuals from Russia. Notes on this clonotype: The antigen remains unidentified.

Sequencing was performed on blood. The receptor's source is a woman aged 35 to 49 in good health. The V gene is TRBV7-9, the J gene TRBJ1-4, with D unresolved. The CDR3 protein is CASSLALSNEKLFF. CDR3 nucleotide sequence: TGTGCCAGCAGCTTAGCGCTTAGTAATGAAAAACTGTTTTTT. Variable domain in full (rest from reference TRBV7-9 and TRBJ1-4): DTGVSQNPRHKITKRGQNVTFRCDPISEHNRLYWYRQTLGQGPEFLTYFQNEAQLEKSRLLSDRFSAERPKGSFSTLEIQRTEQGDSAMYLCASSLALSNEKLFFGSGTQLSVL.